A single sample is the source of the 25 T cell receptor beta chains below, sequenced in a study of PD-1 blockade in classical Hodgkin lymphoma (dated by TCRdb to about 2020). The time point tag for this specimen amounts to: cycle 2 day 1 (C2D1) of nivolumab. Relapse after autologous stem cell transplantation had occurred in all trial patients, and cohorts A, B and C were distinguished by prior brentuximab vedotin exposure. The library came from the immunoSEQ multiplex PCR assay. TCRdb carries this immuneACCESS record with in-frame sequences only. Its versions omit some clonotypes, under half of them owing to an unresolved V gene in the studies checked, with the rest unexplained. Counted in this sample were 90,000 to 100,000 clones; about 88% of them appeared once. Clones ranked in the top ten supply about 11% of the sample. Sequenced here: peripheral blood mononuclear cells (PBMCs), sampled before the second cycle of nivolumab. The receptor source for this set is a human donor with classical Hodgkin lymphoma.

The chain links TRBV2 to TRBJ1-6; D might be TRBD1 (5 bases). V gave up 7 bases and J gave up 9 bases, with 16 bases separating them. The CDR3 extends over 14 amino acids. Germline V gives CDR1 SNHLY, CDR2 FYNNEI. DNA of the CDR3: TGTGCCAGCATACAGGCCTCGGAGGGTTCACCCCTCCACTTT. It codes for CASIQASEGSPLHF.

CDR3 region: CASSDDRNNQETQYF. Here the CDR3 DNA reads TGTGCCAGCAGCGATGACAGAAACAACCAAGAGACCCAGTACTTC. The chain joins TRBV9 to TRBJ2-5; the D gene is possibly TRBD1 (5 bases). V lost 3 bases, J lost 0 bases, and 12 bases lay in between. The CDR3 extends over 15 amino acids. In germline, CDR1 is SGDLS, CDR2 YYNGEE.

V and J are TRBV27 and TRBJ2-5; D is uncertain. This CDR3 comprises 14 residues. V was cut by 3 bases and J by 5 bases, with 13 bases left in between. Looked up from germline, CDR1 is MNHEY and CDR2 is SMNVEV (reference sequence). Here the CDR3 reads CASSLRRHGETQYF. For the CDR3, the DNA is TGTGCCAGCAGTTTGCGGCGACATGGCGAGACCCAGTACTTC.

V is TRBV5-1 and J is TRBJ1-4; D may be TRBD1 (6 bases). The CDR3 contains 17 residues. V lost 1 base and J 3 bases, leaving 16 bases between the germline ends. Per the germline V gene, CDR1 is SGHRS and CDR2 is YFSETQ. The CDR3 DNA follows: TGCGCCAGCAGCTTGACGGGCCGGGACACGGCTAATGAAAAACTGTTTTTT. This sequence encodes CASSLTGRDTANEKLFF.

V gene TRBV19 combines with J gene TRBJ1-5; D not resolved. This CDR3 has 13 residues. Trimming shortened V by 3 bases and J by 5 bases, and 8 bases separated the two germline ends. Germline V gene lookup returns CDR1 LNHDA and CDR2 SQIVND (reference sequence). CDR3 loop: CASSMGIYQPQHF. CDR3 DNA sequence: TGTGCCAGTAGTATGGGGATCTATCAGCCCCAGCATTTT.

J is TRBJ1-5 and V is TRBV10-3; D remains unclear. CDR1 is ENHRY, CDR2 SYGVKD, per germline. V lost 0 bases, J lost 0 bases, and 9 bases lay in between. The CDR3 length is 16 residues. The CDR3 nucleotides are TGTGCCATCAGTGAGTCCCCGGGATATAGCAATCAGCCCCAGCATTTT. The encoded protein is CAISESPGYSNQPQHF.

The chain has TRBV6-1 and TRBJ2-7, with D perhaps given as TRBD1 or TRBD2 (5 bases each). CDR1 is MNHNS and CDR2 is SASEGT in the germline V gene. This CDR3 spans 15 amino acids. Trimming removed 9 bases from V and 2 bases from J, with 20 bases in between. CDR3 DNA sequence: TGTGCCAGTAGGAGGCAGACAGCTGTCCCCTACGAGCAGTACTTC. Translation: CASRRQTAVPYEQYF.

The V and J genes are TRBV5-1 and TRBJ2-7; D unresolved. Germline assignment: CDR1 SGHRS and CDR2 YFSETQ. V was cut by 4 bases and J by 2 bases, with 22 bases left in between. The CDR3 runs 17 residues. DNA of the CDR3: TGCGCCAGCAGCGACGCGACTGGAGTTCAAAATGCCTACGAGCAGTACTTC. Amino acids: CASSDATGVQNAYEQYF.

The sample holds a few counts of this clone. The V gene is TRBV27, the J gene TRBJ2-2; 12 bases align to TRBD2. Germline values: CDR1 MNHEY, CDR2 SMNVEV (reference sequence). The CDR3 is made up of 17 amino acids. J lost 0 bases, V lost 6 bases, and 5 bases had no gene match. As DNA, the CDR3 is TGTGCCAGCAGAAGACTAGCGGGAGAGACGAACACCGGGGAGCTGTTTTTT. As protein: CASRRLAGETNTGELFF.

This clone occurred a few times. This sequence joins TRBV5-4 and TRBJ1-4, with unresolved D. Trimming removed 5 bases from V and 2 bases from J, with 13 bases in between. The germline gives CDR1 SGHNT, CDR2 YYREEE (reference sequence). The CDR3 totals 15 residues. The CDR3 reads CASSRLQNTNEKLFF. CDR3 DNA sequence: TGTGCCAGCAGTCGCCTACAGAATACTAATGAAAAACTGTTTTTT.

This rearrangement joins TRBV7-2 to TRBJ2-3; 9 nucleotides line up with TRBD2. The CDR3 runs 15 residues. V lost 3 bases and J lost 4; bases outside the gene matches: 5. Germline CDR1 and CDR2: SGHTA and FQGNSA. The CDR3 here is CASSFLAGGADTQYF. For the CDR3, the DNA is TGTGCCAGCAGCTTCCTTGCGGGAGGGGCAGATACGCAGTATTTT.

The chain uses TRBV19 and TRBJ2-1, with 10 nucleotides matching TRBD2. Germline V gene lookup returns CDR1 LNHDA and CDR2 SQIVND (reference sequence). This CDR3 region has 22 residues. The V segment lost 2 bases and the J segment 0 bases; nucleotides outside the gene matches: 19. Here the CDR3 DNA reads TGTGCCAGTAGTATACCCCCCCTATTCCTAGCGGGAGCTATAAGCTCCTACAATGAGCAGTTCTTC. It is translated as CASSIPPLFLAGAISSYNEQFF.

The chain recombines TRBV28 with TRBJ1-1; D ambiguous. The CDR3 runs 17 residues. Per the germline V gene, CDR1 is MDHEN and CDR2 is SYDVKM. The V and J ends lost 5 bases and 0 bases respectively, with 19 bases between them. The CDR3 coding sequence is TGTGCCAGCAGTCCGGACGGATATGATAACATGAACACTGAAGCTTTCTTT. Amino acids: CASSPDGYDNMNTEAFF.

The V gene is TRBV20-1, the J gene TRBJ2-5, with D unclear. The CDR3 covers 11 residues. Trimming pared 4 bases from V and 4 bases from J, leaving 7 bases between. The germline V gene has CDR1 DFQATT and CDR2 SNEGSKA (reference sequence). This CDR3 is CSAMWGETQYF. The CDR3, as DNA: TGCAGTGCTATGTGGGGAGAGACCCAGTACTTC.

This chain joins TRBV28 and TRBJ2-7, with D maybe TRBD2 (5 bases). V lost 8 bases and J lost 4, with 21 bases in between. The germline CDR1 and CDR2 sequences are MDHEN and SYDVKM. The CDR3 runs 15 residues. The CDR3 loop is CASSEQPDSPYEQYF. CDR3 nucleotides: TGTGCCAGCTCCGAACAGCCGGACTCTCCTTACGAGCAGTACTTC.

This clone showed up just a few times. This sequence joins TRBV4-2 and TRBJ1-6, with 10 positions matching TRBD1. After removal of 4 bases from V and 9 bases from J, the junction contained 12 bases not matched to a gene. The CDR3 sequence is 17 residues long. Germline lookup yields CDR1 LGHNA and CDR2 YNFKEQ. The CDR3 nucleotides read TGTGCCAGCAGCCCTTGGCCGGGACAGGGGAATCTTTCACCCCTCCACTTT. Protein product: CASSPWPGQGNLSPLHF.

V and J are TRBV27 and TRBJ1-6; D is unclear. Trimming stripped 1 base from V and 9 bases from J, with 19 bases between. Germline assignment: CDR1 MNHEY and CDR2 SMNVEV (reference sequence). CDR3 length: 17 amino acids. CDR3 nucleotides: TGTGCCAGCAGTTTATTTTCTGTTACAGCCAGGCGTTCACCCCTCCACTTT. It specifies CASSLFSVTARRSPLHF.

The rearrangement uses TRBV10-3 and TRBJ2-5, with 7 bases that match TRBD1. V shed 7 bases, J shed 5 bases, and the junction held 10 bases outside the gene matches. This CDR3 has 14 amino acids. Germline V gene data show CDR1 as ENHRY and CDR2 as SYGVKD. The CDR3 coding sequence is TGTGCCATCAAAGGGACAGCACGTGCGGAGACCCAGTACTTC. The encoded protein is CAIKGTARAETQYF.

This sequence joins TRBV28 and TRBJ2-1, with 7 bases fitting TRBD2. The CDR3 extends over 13 amino acids. Trimming removed 6 bases from V and 7 bases from J; junction bases left unmatched: 6. Per germline, CDR1 MDHEN and CDR2 SYDVKM. The CDR3 DNA reads TGTGCCAGCAGGGGGGGGTTAGAGAATGAGCAGTTCTTC. It is translated as CASRGGLENEQFF.

The rearrangement uses TRBV19 and TRBJ2-5; a weak D match, TRBD1 (6 bases). V lost 7 bases and J 1 base, leaving 13 bases between the germline ends. The CDR3 totals 14 residues. Germline V gene sequence: CDR1 LNHDA, CDR2 SQIVND (reference sequence). The CDR3 sequence: CASKPTGPQETQYF. CDR3 sequence (DNA): TGTGCCAGTAAACCGACAGGCCCCCAAGAGACCCAGTACTTC.

The CDR3 sequence: CASSAAWGQGITDTQYF. The CDR3, as DNA: TGTGCCAGCAGTGCGGCTTGGGGACAGGGGATCACAGATACGCAGTATTTT. The chain carries TRBV2 and TRBJ2-3; 10 nucleotides match TRBD1. Germline V gene lookup returns CDR1 SNHLY and CDR2 FYNNEI. The CDR3 has 17 residues. The junction had 9 bases not matched to a gene; V was cut back by 4 bases and J by 2 bases.

V usage is TRBV10-2 and J usage is TRBJ2-1; D is perhaps TRBD1 or TRBD2 (5 bases each). The germline V gene encodes CDR1 WSHSY and CDR2 SAAADI. Between the trimmed V and J ends, which lost 1 base and 1 base, there was a span of 11 bases. The CDR3 loop spans 16 amino acids. The CDR3 sequence is CASSELGEGSYNEQFF. CDR3 bases: TGCGCCAGCAGTGAGTTGGGGGAAGGTTCCTACAATGAGCAGTTCTTC.

A few counts support this clone. The V and J genes are TRBV5-6 and TRBJ1-5; D gene ambiguous. The CDR3 extends over 15 amino acids. Germline CDR1 and CDR2: SGHDT and YYEEEE. The ends were cut back, 0 bases at V and 3 bases at J, with 10 bases in the middle. This CDR3 is CASSLAGRTNQPQHF. For the CDR3, the DNA is TGTGCCAGCAGCTTGGCCGGGAGGACCAATCAGCCCCAGCATTTT.

This clone was seen only a few times. The chain combines TRBV7-2 with TRBJ2-2; TRBD2 is a possible D gene (6 bases). V was shortened by 6 bases and J by 3 bases, with 11 bases between the two germline ends. Germline CDR1 reads SGHTA; CDR2 reads FQGNSA. The CDR3 sequence is 14 residues long. CDR3 protein: CASSGLTDTGELFF. CDR3 in DNA: TGTGCCAGCAGTGGACTAACCGACACCGGGGAGCTGTTTTTT. The whole variable domain, filled in from reference TRBV7-2 and TRBJ2-2, reads GAGVSQSPSNKVTEKGKDVELRCDPISGHTALYWYRQSLGQGLEFLIYFQGNSAPDKSGLPSDRFSAERTGGSVSTLTIQRTQQEDSAVYLCASSGLTDTGELFFGEGSRLTVL.

The J gene is TRBJ2-2, the V gene TRBV19, with D perhaps TRBD2 (6 bases). The length of the CDR3 is 16 residues. With 3 bases removed from V and 1 base from J, the gap between germline ends came to 12 bases. CDR1 is LNHDA and CDR2 is SQIVND in the germline V gene (reference sequence). This CDR3 reads CASSIDRGMNTGELFF. CDR3 bases: TGTGCCAGTAGTATTGATCGGGGGATGAACACCGGGGAGCTGTTTTTT.